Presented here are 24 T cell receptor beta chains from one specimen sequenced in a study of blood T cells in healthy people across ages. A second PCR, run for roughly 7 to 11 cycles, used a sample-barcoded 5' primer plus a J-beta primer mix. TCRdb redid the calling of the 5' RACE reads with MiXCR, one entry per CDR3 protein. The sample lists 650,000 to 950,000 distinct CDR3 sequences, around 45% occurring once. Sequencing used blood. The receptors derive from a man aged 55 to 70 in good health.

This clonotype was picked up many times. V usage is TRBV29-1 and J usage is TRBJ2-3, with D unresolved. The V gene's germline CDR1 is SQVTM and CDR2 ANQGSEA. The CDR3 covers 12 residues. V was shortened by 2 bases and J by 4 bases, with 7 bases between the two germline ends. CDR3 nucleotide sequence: TGCAGCGTTGAAAAGGGTTCAGATACGCAGTATTTT. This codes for CSVEKGSDTQYF.

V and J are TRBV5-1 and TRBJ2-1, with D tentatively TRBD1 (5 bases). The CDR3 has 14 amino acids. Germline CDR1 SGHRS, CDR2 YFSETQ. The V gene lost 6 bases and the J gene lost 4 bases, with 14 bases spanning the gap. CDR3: CASKARQQYNEQFF. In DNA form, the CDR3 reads TGCGCCAGCAAGGCGAGACAGCAGTACAATGAGCAGTTCTTC. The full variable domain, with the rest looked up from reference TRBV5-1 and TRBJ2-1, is KAGVTQTPRYLIKTRGQQVTLSCSPISGHRSVSWYQQTPGQGLQFLFEYFSETQRNKGNFPGRFSGRQFSNSRSEMNVSTLELGDSALYLCASKARQQYNEQFFGPGTRLTVL.

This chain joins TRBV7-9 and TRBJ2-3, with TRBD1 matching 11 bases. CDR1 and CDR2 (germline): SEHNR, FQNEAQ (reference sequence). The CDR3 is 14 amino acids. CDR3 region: CVVAGTGGTDTQYF. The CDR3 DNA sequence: TGTGTCGTCGCCGGGACAGGGGGTACAGATACGCAGTATTTT.

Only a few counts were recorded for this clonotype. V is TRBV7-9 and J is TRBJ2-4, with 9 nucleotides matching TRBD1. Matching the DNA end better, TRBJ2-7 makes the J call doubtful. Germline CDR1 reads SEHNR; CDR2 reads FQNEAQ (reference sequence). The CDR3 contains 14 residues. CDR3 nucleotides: TGTGCCAGCAGCCCCCGGACAGGGGCGGACGAGCAGTACTTC. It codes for CASSPRTGADEQYF.

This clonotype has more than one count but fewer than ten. The chain's CDR3 is CSVEVRGLSYEQYF. CDR3 nucleotides: TGCAGCGTTGAAGTCAGGGGGCTCTCCTACGAGCAGTACTTC. The rearrangement joins TRBV29-1 to TRBJ2-7; 8 positions agree with TRBD1. CDR3 size: 14 residues. With 1 base clipped from V and 0 bases from J, the junction kept 2 bases outside the gene matches. Germline V gives CDR1 SQVTM, CDR2 ANQGSEA.

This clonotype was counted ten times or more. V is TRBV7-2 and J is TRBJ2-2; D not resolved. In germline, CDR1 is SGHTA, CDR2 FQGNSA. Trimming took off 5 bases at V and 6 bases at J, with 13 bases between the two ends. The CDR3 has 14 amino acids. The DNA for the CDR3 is TGTGCCAGCAGCGTGGGTCCCTCGGCCGGGGAGCTGTTTTTT. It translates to CASSVGPSAGELFF.

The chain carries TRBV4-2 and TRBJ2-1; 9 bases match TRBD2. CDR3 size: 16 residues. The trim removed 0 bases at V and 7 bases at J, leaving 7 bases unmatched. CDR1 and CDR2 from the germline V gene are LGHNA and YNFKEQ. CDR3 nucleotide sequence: TGTGCCAGCAGCCAAGACGGCGGGGGGGCTGGAAATGAGCAGTTCTTC. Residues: CASSQDGGGAGNEQFF.

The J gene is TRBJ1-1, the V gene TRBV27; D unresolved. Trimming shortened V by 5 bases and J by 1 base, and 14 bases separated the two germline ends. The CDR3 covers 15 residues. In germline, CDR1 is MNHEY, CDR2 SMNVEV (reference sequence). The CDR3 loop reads CASSLTPTANTEAFF. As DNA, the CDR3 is TGTGCCAGCAGTCTAACCCCGACGGCGAACACTGAAGCTTTCTTT.

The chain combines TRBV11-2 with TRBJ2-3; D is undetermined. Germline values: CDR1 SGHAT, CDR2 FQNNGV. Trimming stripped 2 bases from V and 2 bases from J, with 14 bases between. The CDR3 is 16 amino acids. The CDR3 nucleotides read TGTGCCAGCAGCTTACTCTCGACCCTTATCACAGATACGCAGTATTTT. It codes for CASSLLSTLITDTQYF. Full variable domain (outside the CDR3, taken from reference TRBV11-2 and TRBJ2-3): EAGVAQSPRYKIIEKRQSVAFWCNPISGHATLYWYQQILGQGPKLLIQFQNNGVVDDSQLPKDRFSAERLKGVDSTLKIQPAKLEDSAVYLCASSLLSTLITDTQYFGPGTRLTVL.

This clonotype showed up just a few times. The CDR3, as DNA: TGTGCCAGCAGCGCCCGGAGCCGCCAATTTTCCTACGAGCAGTACTTC. Residues: CASSARSRQFSYEQYF. This rearrangement joins TRBV12-3 or TRBV12-4 to TRBJ2-7, with unresolved D. CDR3 length equals 16 residues. V lost 6 bases, J lost 1 base, and 19 bases lay in between.

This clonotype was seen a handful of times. The CDR3 is CASSLYGRAGGEKLFF. In nucleotides, the CDR3 is TGTGCCAGCAGCTTATACGGACGGGCAGGAGGTGAAAAACTGTTTTTT. The chain couples TRBV7-9 to TRBJ1-4; no reliable D call. The V and J ends lost 2 bases and 7 bases respectively, with 17 bases between them. The CDR3 length is 16 residues. Germline-derived CDR1 and CDR2 are SEHNR and FQNEAQ (reference sequence).

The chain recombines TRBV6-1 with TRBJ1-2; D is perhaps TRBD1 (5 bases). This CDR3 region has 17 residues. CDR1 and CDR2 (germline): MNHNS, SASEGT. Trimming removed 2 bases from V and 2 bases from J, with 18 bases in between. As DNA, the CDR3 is TGTGCCAGCAGTGAACGTAAGCGGCAGGGCTTAAACTATGGCTACACCTTC. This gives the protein CASSERKRQGLNYGYTF.

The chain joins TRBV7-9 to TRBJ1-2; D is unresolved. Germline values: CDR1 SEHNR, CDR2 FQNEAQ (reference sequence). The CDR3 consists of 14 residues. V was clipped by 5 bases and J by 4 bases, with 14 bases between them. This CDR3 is CASSPGLIPYGYTF. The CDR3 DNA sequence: TGTGCCAGCAGCCCAGGACTGATTCCCTATGGCTACACCTTC. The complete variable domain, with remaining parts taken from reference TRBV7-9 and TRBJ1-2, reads DTGVSQNPRHKITKRGQNVTFRCDPISEHNRLYWYRQTLGQGPEFLTYFQNEAQLEKSRLLSDRFSAERPKGSFSTLEIQRTEQGDSAMYLCASSPGLIPYGYTFGSGTRLTVV.

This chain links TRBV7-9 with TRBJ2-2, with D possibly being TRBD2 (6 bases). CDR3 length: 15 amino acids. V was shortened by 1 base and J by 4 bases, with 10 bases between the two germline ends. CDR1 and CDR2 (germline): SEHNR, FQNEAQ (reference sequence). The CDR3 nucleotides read TGTGCCAGCAGCTTAGGGGGACTCGCCACCGGGGAGCTGTTTTTT. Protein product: CASSLGGLATGELFF.

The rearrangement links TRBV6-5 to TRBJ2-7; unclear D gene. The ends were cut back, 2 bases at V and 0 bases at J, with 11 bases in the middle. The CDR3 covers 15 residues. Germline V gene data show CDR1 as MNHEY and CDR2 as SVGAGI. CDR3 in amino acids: CASSYKAPISYEQYF. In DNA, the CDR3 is TGTGCCAGCAGTTACAAAGCCCCGATCTCCTACGAGCAGTACTTC.

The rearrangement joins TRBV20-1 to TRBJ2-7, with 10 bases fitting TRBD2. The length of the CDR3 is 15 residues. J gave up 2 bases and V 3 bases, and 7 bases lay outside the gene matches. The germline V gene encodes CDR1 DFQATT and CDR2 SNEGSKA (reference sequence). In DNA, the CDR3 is TGCAGTGCTAGCCACCTAGCGGGGGAGACCTACGAGCAGTACTTC. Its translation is CSASHLAGETYEQYF.

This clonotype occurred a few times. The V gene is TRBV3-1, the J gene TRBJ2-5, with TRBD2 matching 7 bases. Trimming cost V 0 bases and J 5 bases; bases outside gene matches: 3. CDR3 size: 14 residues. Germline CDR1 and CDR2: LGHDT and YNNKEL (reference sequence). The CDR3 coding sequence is TGTGCCAGCAGCCAAGATTGGGGAGGGGAGACCCAGTACTTC. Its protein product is CASSQDWGGETQYF.

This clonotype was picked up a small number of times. CDR3 region: CASSLGAGGNNEQFF. The DNA for the CDR3 is TGTGCCAGCAGTTTAGGGGCGGGGGGGAACAATGAGCAGTTCTTC. J is TRBJ2-1 and V is TRBV12-3 or TRBV12-4; TRBD2 aligns across 9 bases. J was trimmed by 5 bases and V by 1 base; bases with no gene match: 3. This CDR3 is built from 15 residues.

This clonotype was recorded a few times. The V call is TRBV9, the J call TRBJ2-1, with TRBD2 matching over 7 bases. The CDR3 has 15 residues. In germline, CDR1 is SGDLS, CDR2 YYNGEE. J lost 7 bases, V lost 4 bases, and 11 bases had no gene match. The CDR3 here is CASSTRRGGLNEQFF. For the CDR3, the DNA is TGTGCCAGCAGCACTAGGCGGGGAGGGTTGAATGAGCAGTTCTTC.

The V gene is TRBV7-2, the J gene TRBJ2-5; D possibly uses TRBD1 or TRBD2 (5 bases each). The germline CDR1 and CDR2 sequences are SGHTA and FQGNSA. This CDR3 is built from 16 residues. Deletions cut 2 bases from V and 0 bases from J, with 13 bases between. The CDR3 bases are TGTGCCAGCAGCTTAATGGGACGGACGTACCAAGAGACCCAGTACTTC. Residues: CASSLMGRTYQETQYF.

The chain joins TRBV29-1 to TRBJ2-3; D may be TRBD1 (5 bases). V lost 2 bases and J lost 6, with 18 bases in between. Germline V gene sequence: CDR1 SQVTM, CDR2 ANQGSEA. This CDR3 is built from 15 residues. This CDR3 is CSVEKGQGSIDTQYF. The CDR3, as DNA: TGCAGCGTTGAAAAGGGGCAGGGAAGTATCGATACGCAGTATTTT.

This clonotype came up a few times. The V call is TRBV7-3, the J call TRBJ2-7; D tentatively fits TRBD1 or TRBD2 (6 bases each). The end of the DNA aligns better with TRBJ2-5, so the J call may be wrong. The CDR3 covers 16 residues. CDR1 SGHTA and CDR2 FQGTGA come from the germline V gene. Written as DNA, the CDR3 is TGTGCCAGCAGCTTAAAGGGGACGGGGGCTCCAGAGACCCAGTACTTC. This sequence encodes CASSLKGTGAPETQYF.

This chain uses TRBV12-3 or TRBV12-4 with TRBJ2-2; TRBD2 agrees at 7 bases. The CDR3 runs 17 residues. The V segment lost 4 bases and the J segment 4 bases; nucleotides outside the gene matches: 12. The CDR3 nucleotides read TGTGCCAGCAGTTCTCCCAGGCGGGGCGGGGGCACCGGGGAGCTGTTTTTT. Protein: CASSSPRRGGGTGELFF.

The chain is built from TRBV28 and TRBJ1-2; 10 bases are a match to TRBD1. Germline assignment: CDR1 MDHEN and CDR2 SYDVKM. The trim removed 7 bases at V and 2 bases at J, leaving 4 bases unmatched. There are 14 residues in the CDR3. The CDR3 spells CASKPGQGNYGYTF. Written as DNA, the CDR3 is TGTGCCAGCAAACCGGGACAGGGGAACTATGGCTACACCTTC.